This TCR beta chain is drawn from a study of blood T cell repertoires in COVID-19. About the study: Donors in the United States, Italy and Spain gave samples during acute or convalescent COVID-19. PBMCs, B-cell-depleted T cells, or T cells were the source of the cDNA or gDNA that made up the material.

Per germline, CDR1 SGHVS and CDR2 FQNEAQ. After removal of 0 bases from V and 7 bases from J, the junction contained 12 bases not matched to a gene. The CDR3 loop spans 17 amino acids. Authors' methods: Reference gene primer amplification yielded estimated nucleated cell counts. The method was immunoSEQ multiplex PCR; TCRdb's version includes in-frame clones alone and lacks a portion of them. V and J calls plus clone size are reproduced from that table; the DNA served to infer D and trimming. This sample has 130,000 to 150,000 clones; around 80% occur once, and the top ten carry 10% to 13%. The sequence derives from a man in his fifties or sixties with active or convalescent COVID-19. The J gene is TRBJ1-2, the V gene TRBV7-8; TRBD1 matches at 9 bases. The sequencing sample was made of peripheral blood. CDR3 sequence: CASSLAYFGTGNFGYTF. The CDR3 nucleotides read TGTGCCAGCAGCTTAGCGTATTTCGGGACAGGGAATTTTGGCTACACCTTC.